Shown below are 9 T cell receptor beta chains from a single sample sequenced in a study of early T cells in non-severe SARS-CoV-2 infection. TCRdb reprocessed the 5' RACE reads with MiXCR, giving one entry per CDR3 protein. The sample consists of tens of thousands of distinct CDR3 sequences, about 5% of them appearing once. The sequencing sample was made of whole blood. These receptors were collected from an adult who was a healthcare worker with PCR-confirmed SARS-CoV-2 infection or an uninfected control (not recorded which).

This clonotype is medium-sized. The V call is TRBV6-6, the J call TRBJ2-7; 7 nucleotides match TRBD1. The CDR3 spans 16 residues. After removal of 3 bases from V and 0 bases from J, the junction contained 8 bases not matched to a gene. Germline V CDR1 and CDR2: MNHNY, SVGAGI (reference sequence). CDR3 sequence (DNA): TGTGCCAGCAGTTATTTCAAGACAGGGAGCTCCTACGAGCAGTACTTC. Its protein product is CASSYFKTGSSYEQYF.

This clonotype was detected many times. V is TRBV5-6 and J is TRBJ2-1; 8 bases agree with TRBD2. The germline CDR1 and CDR2 sequences are SGHDT and YYEEEE. Unmatched junction bases numbered 5, after V lost 0 bases and J lost 3 bases. The CDR3 is made up of 16 amino acids. The CDR3 here is CASSLDATSDYNEQFF. The CDR3 DNA reads TGTGCCAGCAGCTTGGATGCGACTAGCGACTACAATGAGCAGTTCTTC.

The V gene is TRBV29-1, the J gene TRBJ2-5, with D tentatively TRBD2 (7 bases). Trimming stripped 4 bases from V and 4 bases from J, with 13 bases between. Germline lookup yields CDR1 SQVTM and CDR2 ANQGSEA. The CDR3 covers 13 residues. CDR3 DNA: TGCAGCGTTGTCGGGGGAGGGGGAGAGACCCAGTACTTC. Translating it yields CSVVGGGGETQYF. Using reference TRBV29-1 and TRBJ2-5 for the parts outside the CDR3, the full variable domain is SAVISQKPSRDICQRGTSLTIQCQVDSQVTMMFWYRQQPGQSLTLIATANQGSEATYESGFVIDKFPISRPNLTFSTLTVSNMSPEDSSIYLCSVVGGGGETQYFGPGTRLLVL.

At least ten counts were recorded for this clonotype. CDR3 nucleotide sequence: TGTGCCACCCTTCGGGGGAAACCCCTAGGGAACACTGAAGCTTTCTTT. Translation gives CATLRGKPLGNTEAFF. This chain joins TRBV28 and TRBJ1-1; tentatively, D is TRBD1 (5 bases). The V gene's germline CDR1 is MDHEN and CDR2 SYDVKM. V lost 10 bases, J lost 1 base, and 22 bases lay in between. The CDR3 covers 16 residues.

This clonotype was recorded many times. The J gene is TRBJ1-2, the V gene TRBV6-5, with 8 bases matching TRBD1. The germline CDR1 and CDR2 sequences are MNHEY and SVGAGI. This CDR3 is built from 13 residues. Trimming at V came to 6 bases and at J to 4 bases, leaving 4 bases not matched to a gene. Here the CDR3 DNA reads TGTGCCAGCAGGGCCACAGGGGGCTATGGCTACACCTTC. It yields the protein CASRATGGYGYTF.

In this sample, this clonotype turned up many times. V and J are TRBV10-3 and TRBJ2-7; D is possibly TRBD2 (6 bases). Looked up from germline, CDR1 is ENHRY and CDR2 is SYGVKD. The CDR3 length is 15 residues. Deletions cut 10 bases from V and 1 base from J, with 20 bases between. The CDR3 nucleotides read TGTGCCACCAAGGAGGGGCAGATTAATTCCTACGAGCAGTACTTC. It codes for CATKEGQINSYEQYF.

This clonotype has at least ten counts. Here the CDR3 DNA reads TGTGCCAGCAGTTTAACCCCCGGTTACACCATATATTTT. Translating it yields CASSLTPGYTIYF. This chain joins TRBV27 and TRBJ1-3; D is unresolved. Trimming took 2 bases from V and 8 from J, leaving 10 bases between them. The CDR3 is 13 residues long. Germline CDR1 MNHEY, CDR2 SMNVEV (reference sequence).

V and J are TRBV20-1 and TRBJ2-7; D is perhaps TRBD1 (5 bases). CDR1 is DFQATT, CDR2 SNEGSKA, per germline (reference sequence). This CDR3 is built from 14 residues. V was cut by 0 bases and J by 3 bases, with 12 bases left in between. CDR3 protein: CSARDQNRNYEQYF. CDR3 coding DNA: TGCAGTGCTAGAGATCAAAACAGGAACTACGAGCAGTACTTC.

This clonotype was seen repeatedly, ten times or more. The chain is built from TRBV2 and TRBJ2-1; 15 nucleotides match TRBD2. The CDR3 consists of 13 residues. Germline lookup yields CDR1 SNHLY and CDR2 FYNNEI. V was pared by 8 bases and J by 14 bases, with 7 bases of the junction left unmatched. The CDR3 loop is CASGLAGGSAKFF. DNA for the CDR3: TGTGCCAGCGGACTAGCGGGAGGGTCAGCAAAGTTCTTC.